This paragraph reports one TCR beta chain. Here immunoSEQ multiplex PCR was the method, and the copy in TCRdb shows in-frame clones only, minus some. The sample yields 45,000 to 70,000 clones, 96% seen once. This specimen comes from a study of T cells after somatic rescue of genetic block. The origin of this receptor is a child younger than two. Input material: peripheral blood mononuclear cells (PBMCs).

Here the CDR3 reads CASSQTPGGGIQYF. Written as DNA, the CDR3 is TGTGCCAGCAGCCAAACGCCGGGAGGGGGCATTCAGTACTTC. V and J are TRBV7-9 and TRBJ2-4; 8 bases are a match to TRBD2. The CDR3 covers 14 residues. Germline assignment: CDR1 SEHNR and CDR2 FQNEAQ (reference sequence). V trimming: 5 bases; J trimming: 9 bases; junction bases outside the gene matches: 9.